Sequencing of this TCR beta chain was carried out in a study of prognosis after radiotherapy for stage I lung cancer. To note about this clonotype: A much larger clone lies a single base off, so this may be a read error.

This CDR3 is built from 13 residues. The V gene lost 2 bases and the J gene lost 7 bases, with 11 bases spanning the gap. Germline lookup yields CDR1 SEHNR and CDR2 FQNEAQ (reference sequence). The TCR beta CDR3 region was amplified from genomic DNA, with two rounds of multiplex PCR being used for the amplification. Gene-specific TRBV and TRBJ primers were used in PCR round one. MiXCR, run by TCRdb on the multiplex PCR reads, gives a single entry per CDR3 protein. The sample lists around 51,000 distinct CDR3 sequences; under 45% were seen once. The sequence came from a donor at least 50 years old with non-small cell lung cancer. This sequence joins TRBV7-9 and TRBJ1-1; D is uncertain. The source material was PBMCs, sampled before or after stereotactic body radiation therapy (not recorded which). The CDR3 nucleotides read TGTGCCAGCAGCTTAATCGATACAAGTGAAGCTTTCTTT. Its translation is CASSLIDTSEAFF.